The 32 T cell receptor beta chains below all came from one sample that was sequenced in a study of CD8 T cells in Susac syndrome. Reverse transcription of roughly 0.5 to 1 ug RNA was performed with random hexamers. TCRdb reprocessed the immunoSEQ multiplex PCR reads via MiXCR and lists one record per CDR3 protein. The repertoire consists of around 220,000 distinct CDR3 sequences, with 80% to 95% occurring once and the leading ten covering less than 0.15%. Specimen: CD8+ T cells from PBMCs. Every receptor here comes from a human donor with multiple sclerosis.

The chain recombines TRBV12-3 or TRBV12-4 with TRBJ1-1; TRBD1 aligns across 7 bases. Trimming at V came to 4 bases and at J to 1 base, leaving 12 bases not matched to a gene. The CDR3 has 17 residues. The CDR3 loop reads CASSSSGTVSPNTEAFF. DNA of the CDR3: TGTGCCAGCAGTTCCTCCGGGACAGTCTCCCCGAACACTGAAGCTTTCTTT.

J is TRBJ1-6 and V is TRBV13; perhaps TRBD1 as D (5 bases). Germline assignment: CDR1 PRHDT and CDR2 FYEKMQ (reference sequence). V lost 6 bases and J 3 bases, leaving 12 bases between the germline ends. CDR3 size: 15 residues. CDR3 region: CASSLRGIYNSPLHF. DNA of the CDR3: TGTGCCAGCAGTTTACGGGGGATCTATAATTCACCCCTCCACTTT.

The chain recombines TRBV6-9 with TRBJ1-6; no clear D gene. The CDR3 runs 16 residues. V was trimmed by 4 bases and J by 4 bases, leaving 14 bases between them. Germline CDR1 and CDR2: MNHGY and SVAAGI. The CDR3 sequence is CASSSLPGDYNSPLHF. The CDR3 DNA sequence: TGTGCCAGCAGTTCTTTGCCTGGGGATTATAATTCACCCCTCCACTTT.

V and J are TRBV3-1 and TRBJ1-2; D is uncertain. This CDR3 is 19 amino acids long. Germline lookup yields CDR1 LGHDT and CDR2 YNNKEL (reference sequence). Trimming took 1 base from V and 2 from J, leaving 23 bases between them. The CDR3: CASSQVSYRAISTNYGYTF. The CDR3 DNA sequence: TGTGCCAGCAGCCAAGTTAGTTACCGAGCCATCTCTACGAACTATGGCTACACCTTC.

The chain recombines TRBV6-2 or TRBV6-3 with TRBJ2-2, with a tentative D call TRBD1 (6 bases). Trimming removed 7 bases at V and 4 bases at J, with 13 bases between. Germline V gene lookup returns CDR1 MNHEY and CDR2 SVGEGT. There are 14 residues in the CDR3. CDR3 sequence (DNA): TGTGCCAGCACCGAATTACAGGGCACCGGGGAGCTGTTTTTT. It translates to CASTELQGTGELFF.

The chain links TRBV29-1 to TRBJ1-1; D call uncertain. CDR1 and CDR2 (germline): SQVTM, ANQGSEA. The CDR3 sequence is 13 residues long. V lost 2 bases, J lost 0 bases, and 7 bases lay in between. The chain's CDR3 is CSVENGLNTEAFF. DNA of the CDR3: TGCAGCGTTGAAAACGGGTTGAACACTGAAGCTTTCTTT.

The J gene is TRBJ1-1, the V gene TRBV27; D is ambiguous. The CDR3 is 15 residues long. CDR1 is MNHEY, CDR2 SMNVEV, per germline (reference sequence). V lost 2 bases and J 5 bases, leaving 15 bases between the germline ends. CDR3 region: CASSLNTGVRTEAFF. In DNA form, the CDR3 reads TGTGCCAGCAGTTTAAATACTGGGGTTAGGACTGAAGCTTTCTTT.

DNA of the CDR3: TGCAGCGTTGCAGGGGATGGAAACACCATATATTTT. Protein sequence: CSVAGDGNTIYF. This chain connects TRBV29-1 to TRBJ1-3; possible D gene TRBD1, 6 bases. V shed 4 bases and J shed 3 bases, with 7 bases lying between them. The CDR3 totals 12 residues. Germline CDR1 SQVTM, CDR2 ANQGSEA.

The chain carries TRBV7-6 and TRBJ1-2; D is unresolved. The CDR3 has 13 residues. CDR1 and CDR2 (germline): SGHVS, FNYEAQ. V gave up 5 bases and J gave up 6 bases, with 13 bases separating them. CDR3 loop: CASSPIAQDGYTF. The CDR3 region has the DNA TGTGCCAGCAGCCCTATTGCGCAGGATGGCTACACCTTC.

This chain links TRBV6-5 with TRBJ2-7, with 7 bases aligning to TRBD1. This CDR3 spans 16 amino acids. CDR1 is MNHEY and CDR2 is SVGAGI in the germline V gene. V shed 4 bases, J shed 0 bases, and the junction held 9 bases outside the gene matches. The CDR3, as DNA: TGTGCCAGCAGTTTCCACCAGGGGGTCTCCTCCTACGAGCAGTACTTC. This translates into CASSFHQGVSSYEQYF.

The rearrangement joins TRBV19 to TRBJ1-1; tentatively, D is TRBD1 (5 bases). Germline V gives CDR1 LNHDA, CDR2 SQIVND (reference sequence). The V end lost 3 bases, the J end lost 3 bases, and 8 bases lay between the germline ends. The CDR3 loop spans 13 amino acids. CDR3 amino acids: CASSMGPYTEAFF. Here the CDR3 DNA reads TGTGCCAGTAGTATGGGGCCTTACACTGAAGCTTTCTTT.

The CDR3 is CASSSPYVNEQFF. The CDR3 DNA is TGTGCCAGCAGCTCCCCCTACGTCAATGAGCAGTTCTTC. The rearrangement links TRBV7-3 to TRBJ2-1, with D hard to call. The CDR3 is made up of 13 amino acids. In germline, CDR1 is SGHTA, CDR2 FQGTGA. Trimming took 4 bases from V and 6 from J, leaving 10 bases between them.

The chain links TRBV12-3 or TRBV12-4 to TRBJ2-3, with D possibly TRBD1 on 6 matching bases. The CDR3 runs to 14 residues. Trimming removed 7 bases from V and 0 bases from J, with 11 bases in between. In DNA, the CDR3 is TGTGCCAGCACCCTTGGGGGCAGCACAGATACGCAGTATTTT. It is translated as CASTLGGSTDTQYF.

The chain uses TRBV7-9 and TRBJ1-2; 10 bases fit TRBD1. CDR1 is SEHNR and CDR2 is FQNEAQ in the germline V gene (reference sequence). Germline trimming cut 4 bases from V and 5 bases from J; bases unmatched to any gene: 7. This CDR3 comprises 15 residues. The CDR3 DNA is TGTGCCAGCAGCTCCCCAGGACAGGGGGGTTATGGCTACACCTTC. Its translation is CASSSPGQGGYGYTF.

The chain uses TRBV6-5 and TRBJ2-7, with D unresolved. The CDR3 has 14 amino acids. Germline CDR1 reads MNHEY; CDR2 reads SVGAGI. V lost 5 bases and J 1 base, leaving 12 bases between the germline ends. The CDR3 nucleotides read TGTGCCAGCAGTCCCTTGCTGGAGTCCTACGAGCAGTACTTC. This translates into CASSPLLESYEQYF.

The chain employs TRBV9 and TRBJ2-1; a weak D match, TRBD2 (5 bases). CDR3 length: 13 amino acids. V lost 1 base, J lost 4 bases, and 6 bases lay in between. Germline CDR1 is SGDLS and CDR2 is YYNGEE. Written as DNA, the CDR3 is TGTGCCAGCAGCGTAAGGGAGTACAATGAGCAGTTCTTC. It specifies CASSVREYNEQFF.

The gene calls are TRBV9 and TRBJ1-1; D gene ambiguous. V lost 0 bases and J lost 0, with 9 bases in between. Germline CDR1 SGDLS, CDR2 YYNGEE. The CDR3 is made up of 15 amino acids. In DNA form, the CDR3 reads TGTGCCAGCAGCGTAGTCCCAGGAATGAACACTGAAGCTTTCTTT. Its translation is CASSVVPGMNTEAFF.

The chain employs TRBV7-6 and TRBJ1-2; 8 bases are shared with TRBD1. Trimming took 4 bases from V and 4 from J; bases not matched to a gene: 11. Germline CDR1 is SGHVS and CDR2 is FNYEAQ. The CDR3 is 16 amino acids. The CDR3 DNA follows: TGTGCCAGCAGCTCGGGACAGGCCAGATACCCCTATGGCTACACCTTC. Protein product: CASSSGQARYPYGYTF.

In regard to this clonotype: Relative to the germline gene, one junction end is altered; a read error may explain this. This chain links TRBV19 with TRBJ2-2, with TRBD2 as a possible D gene (5 bases). Germline CDR1 and CDR2: LNHDA and SQIVND (reference sequence). This CDR3 has 13 amino acids. Here the CDR3 DNA reads TGTGCCAGTAGTATCACCGACACCGGGGATCTGTTTTTT. It encodes CASSITDTGDLFF.

The chain links TRBV25-1 to TRBJ2-1, with a tentative D call TRBD2 (5 bases). Germline CDR1 reads MGHDK; CDR2 reads SYGVNS. The CDR3 has 15 amino acids. The V end lost 3 bases, the J end lost 0 bases, and 9 bases lay between the germline ends. The CDR3 DNA is TGTGCCAGCAGTGACATGGGGAGCTCCTACAATGAGCAGTTCTTC. This codes for CASSDMGSSYNEQFF.

The J gene is TRBJ2-7, the V gene TRBV2, with 7 bases lining up with TRBD1. V shed 7 bases, J shed 3 bases, and the junction held 6 bases outside the gene matches. CDR1 is SNHLY, CDR2 FYNNEI, per germline. CDR3 length: 13 amino acids. As DNA, the CDR3 is TGTGCCAGCATGGGGACAGATCACTACGAGCAGTACTTC. Translated, it gives CASMGTDHYEQYF.

This chain uses TRBV4-3 with TRBJ2-5, with TRBD1 matching over 10 bases. This CDR3 region has 15 residues. Germline V gene data show CDR1 as LGHNA and CDR2 as YSLEER. Germline trimming cut 0 bases from V and 5 bases from J; bases unmatched to any gene: 3. CDR3 protein: CASSQDWGQGETQYF. The CDR3 DNA is TGCGCCAGCAGCCAAGATTGGGGACAGGGGGAGACCCAGTACTTC.

In DNA, the CDR3 is TGTGCCAGCAGCCCCAGGGGGACGAGTTATAGAGCTTTCTTT. Translation: CASSPRGTSYRAFF. The rearrangement uses TRBV5-6 and TRBJ1-1; 7 bases match TRBD1. Germline V CDR1 and CDR2: SGHDT, YYEEEE. The CDR3 is 14 amino acids. The ends lost 4 bases at V and 10 bases at J; junction bases unmatched: 13.

V gene TRBV12-3 or TRBV12-4 combines with J gene TRBJ1-5, with D uncertain. Trimming left V 1 base short and J 3 bases short, with 7 bases between. The CDR3 loop spans 14 amino acids. The CDR3 here is CASSLVGPNQPQHF. In DNA form, the CDR3 reads TGTGCCAGCAGTTTAGTAGGCCCCAATCAGCCCCAGCATTTT.

The CDR3 DNA is TGTGCCAGCAGTTACGGCGGTCCCTCCTACGAGCAGTACTTC. Encoded protein: CASSYGGPSYEQYF. This chain connects TRBV6-5 to TRBJ2-7; the D is unclear. CDR3 length: 14 amino acids. Germline CDR1 reads MNHEY; CDR2 reads SVGAGI. The V gene lost 2 bases and the J gene lost 0 bases, with 8 bases spanning the gap.

V is TRBV29-1 and J is TRBJ1-2; the D is unclear. The CDR3 contains 18 residues. Germline CDR1 and CDR2: SQVTM and ANQGSEA. Trimming cost V 2 bases and J 1 base, with 23 bases left between them. The chain's CDR3 is CSVEFEAHTDGNNYGYTF. CDR3 coding DNA: TGCAGCGTTGAATTTGAAGCCCATACGGACGGGAATAACTATGGCTACACCTTC.

This chain uses TRBV9 with TRBJ2-5; a weak D match, TRBD1 (5 bases). V lost 0 bases, J lost 3 bases, and 15 bases lay in between. The CDR3 totals 16 residues. Germline V gene data show CDR1 as SGDLS and CDR2 as YYNGEE. In DNA form, the CDR3 reads TGTGCCAGCAGCGTAGAAGGGGTCCTAGACAAAGAGACCCAGTACTTC. Protein sequence: CASSVEGVLDKETQYF.

V usage is TRBV9 and J usage is TRBJ2-1; no reliable D call. This CDR3 contains 14 residues. V gave up 0 bases and J gave up 8 bases, with 12 bases separating them. CDR1 is SGDLS, CDR2 YYNGEE, per germline. Here the CDR3 reads CASSVVNSFDEQFF. In nucleotides, the CDR3 is TGTGCCAGCAGCGTAGTTAACTCCTTCGATGAGCAGTTCTTC.

The genes are TRBV7-8 and TRBJ2-1, with TRBD2 matching 12 bases. This CDR3 is built from 15 residues. CDR1 SGHVS and CDR2 FQNEAQ come from the germline V gene. The J segment lost 10 bases and the V segment lost 5 bases, leaving 9 bases of the junction unmatched. CDR3 sequence reads: CASSPTSGGRGEQFF. CDR3 coding DNA: TGTGCCAGCAGCCCCACTAGCGGGGGGCGGGGGGAGCAGTTCTTC.

This chain links TRBV7-3 with TRBJ1-1, with a tentative D call TRBD1 (6 bases). Germline CDR1 is SGHTA and CDR2 is FQGTGA. V lost 4 bases, J lost 8 bases, and 17 bases lay in between. CDR3 length: 14 amino acids. The CDR3 here is CASSSKGDTREAFF. For the CDR3, the DNA is TGTGCCAGCAGCTCGAAGGGGGACACCCGGGAAGCTTTCTTT.

This clonotype was picked up a small number of times. The V and J genes are TRBV20-1 and TRBJ2-7, with D possibly TRBD1 on 6 matching bases. Trimming shortened V by 6 bases and J by 5 bases, and 11 bases separated the two germline ends. Germline CDR1 DFQATT, CDR2 SNEGSKA (reference sequence). This CDR3 has 11 residues. CDR3 in DNA: TGCAGTGCGATCCGGGACAACGAGCAGTACTTC. Translated, it gives CSAIRDNEQYF.

The V and J genes are TRBV27 and TRBJ1-2, with D tentatively TRBD1 (5 bases). The CDR3 spans 15 residues. Trimming stripped 3 bases from V and 2 bases from J, with 13 bases between. The V gene's germline CDR1 is MNHEY and CDR2 SMNVEV (reference sequence). The CDR3 protein is CASSFLGDPNYGYTF. In DNA form, the CDR3 reads TGTGCCAGCAGTTTTCTGGGGGACCCCAACTATGGCTACACCTTC.